This T cell receptor (beta chain) was captured in a study of T cell changes during pregnancy in multiple sclerosis. This CDR3 contains 13 residues. V was cut by 1 base and J by 4 bases, with 5 bases left in between. Germline loops: CDR1 PRHDT, CDR2 FYEKMQ (reference sequence). Some clones are missing from TCRdb's copy, which holds only in-frame ones; the method was immunoSEQ multiplex PCR. Seen here are approximately 100,000 clones, about 89% observed once, and the top ten hold about 3%. The rearrangement joins TRBV13 to TRBJ2-1; no clear D. The sequence derives from a female donor with multiple sclerosis, enrolled in a pregnancy study. The sequencing here drew on peripheral blood, taken after pregnancy. The CDR3, as DNA: TGTGCCAGCAGCTTAGACGGGTACAATGAGCAGTTCTTC. Amino acid sequence: CASSLDGYNEQFF.